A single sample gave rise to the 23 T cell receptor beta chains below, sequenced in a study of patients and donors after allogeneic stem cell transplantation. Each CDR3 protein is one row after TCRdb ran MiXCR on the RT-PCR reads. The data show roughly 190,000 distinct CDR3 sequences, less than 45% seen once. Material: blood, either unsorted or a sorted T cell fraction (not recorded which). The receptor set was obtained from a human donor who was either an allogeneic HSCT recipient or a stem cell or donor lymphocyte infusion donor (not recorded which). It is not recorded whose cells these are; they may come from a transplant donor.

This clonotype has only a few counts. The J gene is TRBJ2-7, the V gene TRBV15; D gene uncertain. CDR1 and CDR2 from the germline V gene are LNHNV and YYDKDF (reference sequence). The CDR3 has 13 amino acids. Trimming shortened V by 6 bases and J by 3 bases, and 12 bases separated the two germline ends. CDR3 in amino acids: CATRDHPNYEQYF. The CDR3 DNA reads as TGTGCCACCAGGGACCACCCGAACTACGAGCAGTACTTC.

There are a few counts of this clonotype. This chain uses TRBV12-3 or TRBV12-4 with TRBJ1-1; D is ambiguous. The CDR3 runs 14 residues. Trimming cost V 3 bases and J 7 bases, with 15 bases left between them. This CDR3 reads CASSFRPSSYEAFF. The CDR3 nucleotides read TGTGCCAGCAGTTTCCGGCCCAGCTCCTATGAAGCTTTCTTT.

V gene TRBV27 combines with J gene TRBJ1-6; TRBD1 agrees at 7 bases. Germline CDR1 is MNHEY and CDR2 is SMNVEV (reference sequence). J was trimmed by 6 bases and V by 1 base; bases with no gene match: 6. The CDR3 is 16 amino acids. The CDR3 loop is CASSLYGDSVNSPLHF. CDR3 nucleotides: TGTGCCAGCAGTTTATATGGGGACAGCGTTAATTCACCCCTCCACTTT.

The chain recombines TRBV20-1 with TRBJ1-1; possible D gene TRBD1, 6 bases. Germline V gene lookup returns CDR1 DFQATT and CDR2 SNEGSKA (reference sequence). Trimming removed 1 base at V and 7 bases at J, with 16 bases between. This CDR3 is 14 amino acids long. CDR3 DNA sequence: TGCAGTGCTAGAGTTCAAACAGGGTACGGTGAAGCTTTCTTT. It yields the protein CSARVQTGYGEAFF.

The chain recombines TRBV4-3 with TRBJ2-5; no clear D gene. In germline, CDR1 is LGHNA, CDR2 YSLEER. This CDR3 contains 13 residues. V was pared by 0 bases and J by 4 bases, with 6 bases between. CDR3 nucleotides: TGCGCCAGCAGCCAAGATATATTAGAGACCCAGTACTTC. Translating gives CASSQDILETQYF.

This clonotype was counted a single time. The CDR3 protein is CASSPLTSGVNNEQFF. For the CDR3, the DNA is TGTGCCAGCAGCCCTCTGACTAGCGGGGTCAACAATGAGCAGTTCTTC. V and J are TRBV7-2 and TRBJ2-1; 11 bases map to TRBD2. The V gene's germline CDR1 is SGHTA and CDR2 FQGNSA. After removal of 5 bases from V and 5 bases from J, the junction contained 8 bases not matched to a gene. There are 16 residues in the CDR3.

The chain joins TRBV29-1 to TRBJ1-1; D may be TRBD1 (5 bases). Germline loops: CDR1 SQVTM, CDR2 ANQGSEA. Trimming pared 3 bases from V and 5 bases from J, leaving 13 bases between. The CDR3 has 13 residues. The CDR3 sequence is CSVETAMGTEAFF. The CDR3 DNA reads TGCAGCGTTGAGACAGCCATGGGGACTGAAGCTTTCTTT.

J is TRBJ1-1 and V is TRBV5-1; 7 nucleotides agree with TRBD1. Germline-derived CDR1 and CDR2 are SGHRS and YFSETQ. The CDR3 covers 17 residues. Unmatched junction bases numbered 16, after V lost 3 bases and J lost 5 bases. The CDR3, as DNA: TGCGCCAGCAGCTACCCGGACAGGAGTTATAACATAACTGAAGCTTTCTTT. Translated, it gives CASSYPDRSYNITEAFF.

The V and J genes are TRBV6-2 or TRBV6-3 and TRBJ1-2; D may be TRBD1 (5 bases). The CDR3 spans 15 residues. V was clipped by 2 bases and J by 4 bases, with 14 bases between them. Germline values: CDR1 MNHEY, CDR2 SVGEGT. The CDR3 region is CASSYRDLLGYGYTF. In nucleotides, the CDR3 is TGTGCCAGCAGTTACAGGGACTTGCTGGGCTATGGCTACACCTTC.

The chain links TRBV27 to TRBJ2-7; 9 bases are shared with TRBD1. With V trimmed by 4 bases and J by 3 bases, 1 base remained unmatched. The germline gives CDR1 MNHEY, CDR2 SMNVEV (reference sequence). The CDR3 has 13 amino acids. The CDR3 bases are TGTGCCAGCAGTTGGGACAGGGACTACGAGCAGTACTTC. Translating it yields CASSWDRDYEQYF.

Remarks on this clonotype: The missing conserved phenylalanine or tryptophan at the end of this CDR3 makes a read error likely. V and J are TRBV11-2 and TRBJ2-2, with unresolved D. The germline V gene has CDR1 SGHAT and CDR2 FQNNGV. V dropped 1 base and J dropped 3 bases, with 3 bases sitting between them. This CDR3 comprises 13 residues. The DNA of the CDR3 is TGTGCCAGCAGCTTAGTGGACACCGGGGAGCTGTTTTTG. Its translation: CASSLVDTGELFL.

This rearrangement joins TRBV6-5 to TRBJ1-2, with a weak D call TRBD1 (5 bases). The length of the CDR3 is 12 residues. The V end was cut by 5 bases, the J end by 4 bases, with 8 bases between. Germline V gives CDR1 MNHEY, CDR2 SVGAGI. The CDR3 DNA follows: TGTGCCAGCAGTGCTGACAGCTATGGCTACACCTTC. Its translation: CASSADSYGYTF.

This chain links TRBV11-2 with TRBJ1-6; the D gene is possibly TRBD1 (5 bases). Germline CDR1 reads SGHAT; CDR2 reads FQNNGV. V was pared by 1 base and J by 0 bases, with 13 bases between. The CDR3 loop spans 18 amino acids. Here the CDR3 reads CASSLGQLDFSYNSPLHF. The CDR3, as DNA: TGTGCCAGCAGCTTAGGACAGCTCGACTTCTCCTATAATTCACCCCTCCACTTT.

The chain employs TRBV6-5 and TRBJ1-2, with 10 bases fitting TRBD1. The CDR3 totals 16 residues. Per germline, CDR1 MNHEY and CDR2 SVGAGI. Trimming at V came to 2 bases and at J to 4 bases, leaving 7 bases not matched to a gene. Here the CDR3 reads CASSYAAGTGAYGYTF. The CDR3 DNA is TGTGCCAGCAGTTACGCGGCAGGGACAGGGGCCTATGGCTACACCTTC.

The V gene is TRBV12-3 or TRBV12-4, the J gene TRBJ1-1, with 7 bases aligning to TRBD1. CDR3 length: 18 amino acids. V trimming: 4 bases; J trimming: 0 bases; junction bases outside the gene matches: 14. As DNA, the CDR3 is TGTGCCAGCAGTTCCGGGAGGGGGCAATGGAAAGTGAACACTGAAGCTTTCTTT. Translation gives CASSSGRGQWKVNTEAFF.

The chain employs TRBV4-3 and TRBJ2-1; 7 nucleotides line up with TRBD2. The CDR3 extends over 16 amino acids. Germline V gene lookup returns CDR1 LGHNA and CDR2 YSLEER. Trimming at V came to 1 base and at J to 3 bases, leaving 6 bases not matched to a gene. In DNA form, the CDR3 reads TGCGCCAGCAGCCAAGCCCTAGCGGACTACTACAATGAGCAGTTCTTC. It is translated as CASSQALADYYNEQFF.

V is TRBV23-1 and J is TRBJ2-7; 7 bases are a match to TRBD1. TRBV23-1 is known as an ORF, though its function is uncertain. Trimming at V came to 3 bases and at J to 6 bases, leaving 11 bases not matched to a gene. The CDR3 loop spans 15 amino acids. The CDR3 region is CASSHHDRESGEQYF. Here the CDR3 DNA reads TGCGCCAGCAGTCACCATGACAGGGAATCGGGCGAGCAGTACTTC.

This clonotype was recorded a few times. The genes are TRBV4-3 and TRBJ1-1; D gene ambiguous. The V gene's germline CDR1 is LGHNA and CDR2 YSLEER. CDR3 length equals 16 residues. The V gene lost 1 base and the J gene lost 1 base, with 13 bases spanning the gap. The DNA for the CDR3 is TGCGCCAGCAGCCAAGTGACGAACATGCAGAACACTGAAGCTTTCTTT. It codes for CASSQVTNMQNTEAFF.

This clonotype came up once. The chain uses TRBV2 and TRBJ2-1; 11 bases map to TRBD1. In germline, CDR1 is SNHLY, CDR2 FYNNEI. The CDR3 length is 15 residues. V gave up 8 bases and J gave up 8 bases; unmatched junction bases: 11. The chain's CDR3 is CASGKTGTGGDEQFF. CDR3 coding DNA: TGTGCCAGCGGCAAGACCGGGACAGGGGGGGATGAGCAGTTCTTC. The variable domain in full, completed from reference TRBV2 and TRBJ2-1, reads EPEVTQTPSHQVTQMGQEVILRCVPISNHLYFYWYRQILGQKVEFLVSFYNNEISEKSEIFDDQFSVERPDGSNFTLKIRSTKLEDSAMYFCASGKTGTGGDEQFFGPGTRLTVL.

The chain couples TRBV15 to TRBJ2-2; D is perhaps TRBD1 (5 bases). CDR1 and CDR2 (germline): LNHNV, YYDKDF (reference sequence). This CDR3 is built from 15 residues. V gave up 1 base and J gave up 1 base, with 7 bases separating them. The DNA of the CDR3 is TGTGCCACCAGCAGAGGCCAGGGGAACACCGGGGAGCTGTTTTTT. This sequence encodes CATSRGQGNTGELFF.

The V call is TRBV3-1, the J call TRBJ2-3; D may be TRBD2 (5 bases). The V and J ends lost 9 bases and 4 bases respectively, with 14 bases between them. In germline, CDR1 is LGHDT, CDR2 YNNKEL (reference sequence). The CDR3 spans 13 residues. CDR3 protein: CASGLKVPDTQYF. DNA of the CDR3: TGTGCCAGTGGACTTAAAGTCCCAGATACGCAGTATTTT.

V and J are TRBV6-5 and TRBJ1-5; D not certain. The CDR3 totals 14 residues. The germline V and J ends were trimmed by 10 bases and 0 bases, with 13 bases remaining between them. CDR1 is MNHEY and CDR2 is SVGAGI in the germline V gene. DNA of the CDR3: TGTGCCACCCGCGGGGTAGATAGCAATCAGCCCCAGCATTTT. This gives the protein CATRGVDSNQPQHF.

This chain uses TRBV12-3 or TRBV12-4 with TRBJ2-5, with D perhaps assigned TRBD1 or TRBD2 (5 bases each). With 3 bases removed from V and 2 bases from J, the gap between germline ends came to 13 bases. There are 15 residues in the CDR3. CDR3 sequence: CASSFGDGKQETQYF. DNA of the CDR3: TGTGCCAGCAGTTTTGGGGACGGTAAACAAGAGACCCAGTACTTC.